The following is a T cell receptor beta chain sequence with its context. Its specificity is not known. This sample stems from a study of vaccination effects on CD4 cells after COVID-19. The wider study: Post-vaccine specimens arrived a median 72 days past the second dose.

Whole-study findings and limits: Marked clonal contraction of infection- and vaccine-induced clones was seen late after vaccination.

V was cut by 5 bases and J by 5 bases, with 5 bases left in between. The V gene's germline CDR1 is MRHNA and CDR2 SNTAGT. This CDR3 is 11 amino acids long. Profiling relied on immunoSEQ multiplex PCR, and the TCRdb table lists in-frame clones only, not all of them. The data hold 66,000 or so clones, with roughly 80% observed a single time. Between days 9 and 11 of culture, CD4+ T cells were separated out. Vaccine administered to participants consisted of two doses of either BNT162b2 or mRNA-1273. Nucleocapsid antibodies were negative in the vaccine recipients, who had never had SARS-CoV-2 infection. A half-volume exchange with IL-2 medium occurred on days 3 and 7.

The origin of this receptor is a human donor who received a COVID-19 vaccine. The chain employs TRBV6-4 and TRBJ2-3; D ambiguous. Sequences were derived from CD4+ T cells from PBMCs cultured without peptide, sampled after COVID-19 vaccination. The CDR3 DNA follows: TGTGCCAGCAGTATCGGAGATACGCAGTATTTT. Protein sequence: CASSIGDTQYF.